These 20 T cell receptor beta chains were sequenced from one sample in a study of T cell responses to AZD1222 COVID-19 vaccine (dated by TCRdb to the early 2020s). What this sample's time point label stands for: baseline before first vaccination. Library prep was done by the immunoSEQ multiplex PCR assay. The table was pulled from immuneACCESS by TCRdb, which kept in-frame rearrangements only. Such tables lose some clones; where checked, under half of the loss comes from unresolved V genes, and the rest has no known cause. This sample gives approximately 170,000 clones in total; approximately 92% of them show up just once. The ten largest make up 6.9% of the sample. This sample comprised peripheral blood, obtained on day 0 of AZD1222 vaccination. The source is an adult in good health.

With regard to this clone: One end of the junction fails to match germline, which may point to a read error. The chain recombines TRBV6-5 with TRBJ1-2; 7 bases agree with TRBD1. Per germline, CDR1 MNHEY and CDR2 SVGAGI. The CDR3 runs 14 residues. CDR3 coding DNA: TGTGCCAGCCGTTACAGGGGCCTTTACTATGGCTACACCTTC. Amino acids: CASRYRGLYYGYTF.

The chain couples TRBV12-3 or TRBV12-4 to TRBJ1-2; weak D call: TRBD1 (5 bases). Trimming removed 6 bases at V and 4 bases at J, with 12 bases between. This CDR3 contains 13 residues. The CDR3 reads CASSEGVAYGYTF. Here the CDR3 DNA reads TGTGCCAGCAGCGAAGGGGTGGCCTATGGCTACACCTTC.

This clone was seen only once. This chain connects TRBV7-3 to TRBJ2-5, with D perhaps matching TRBD1 or TRBD2 (5 bases each). The CDR3 is 15 residues long. Germline V lookup: CDR1 SGHTA, CDR2 FQGTGA. V was shortened by 1 base and J by 2 bases, with 11 bases between the two germline ends. The CDR3 here is CASSLRWGPQETQYF. CDR3 coding DNA: TGTGCCAGCAGCTTAAGGTGGGGACCTCAAGAGACCCAGTACTTC. The full variable domain, in which reference TRBV7-3 and TRBJ2-5 provide the parts outside the CDR3, is GAGVSQTPSNKVTEKGKYVELRCDPISGHTALYWYRQSLGQGPEFLIYFQGTGAADDSGLPNDRFFAVRPEGSVSTLKIQRTERGDSAVYLCASSLRWGPQETQYFGPGTRLLVL.

The J gene is TRBJ2-7, the V gene TRBV18; D ambiguous. The CDR3 runs 15 residues. Germline assignment: CDR1 KGHSH and CDR2 LQKENI. V was pared by 0 bases and J by 3 bases, with 12 bases between. CDR3 loop: CASSPPAGMGYEQYF. The CDR3 DNA follows: TGTGCCAGCTCACCACCGGCTGGGATGGGCTACGAGCAGTACTTC.

This clone was detected a few times. The rearrangement links TRBV12-3 or TRBV12-4 to TRBJ1-6; D not resolved. This CDR3 has 13 residues. V dropped 3 bases and J dropped 6 bases, with 6 bases sitting between them. Written as DNA, the CDR3 is TGTGCCAGCAGTTTCATGGTTAATTCACCCCTCCACTTT. This gives the protein CASSFMVNSPLHF.

The V call is TRBV5-1, the J call TRBJ2-1, with 15 bases matching TRBD2. CDR3 length: 17 residues. J lost 8 bases, V lost 4 bases, and 10 bases had no gene match. Per germline, CDR1 SGHRS and CDR2 YFSETQ. The CDR3 here is CASSRGLAGGQNYEQFF. CDR3 DNA: TGCGCCAGCAGCCGGGGACTAGCGGGGGGCCAGAACTATGAGCAGTTCTTC.

The rearrangement joins TRBV27 to TRBJ2-3; the D gene could be TRBD1 or TRBD2 (5 bases each). V gave up 6 bases and J gave up 7 bases, with 23 bases separating them. CDR1 is MNHEY, CDR2 SMNVEV, per germline (reference sequence). This CDR3 contains 16 residues. CDR3 sequence (DNA): TGTGCCAGCAGCCACGGGGTTGGGACCTCTCGTAATACGCAGTATTTT. The encoded protein is CASSHGVGTSRNTQYF.

The chain has TRBV9 and TRBJ1-2; the match to TRBD1 covers 8 bases. With V trimmed by 3 bases and J by 2 bases, 12 bases remained unmatched. This CDR3 is built from 17 residues. In germline, CDR1 is SGDLS, CDR2 YYNGEE. Written as DNA, the CDR3 is TGTGCCAGCAGCGGTGCCGCCGGGGACAGGTTCAACTATGGCTACACCTTC. This sequence encodes CASSGAAGDRFNYGYTF.

This chain joins TRBV6-5 and TRBJ1-1; weak D call: TRBD1 (5 bases). The CDR3 runs to 15 residues. V dropped 6 bases and J dropped 0 bases, with 14 bases sitting between them. Per the germline V gene, CDR1 is MNHEY and CDR2 is SVGAGI. CDR3 residues: CASSLLPGMNTEAFF. DNA for the CDR3: TGTGCCAGCAGCCTCCTTCCAGGGATGAACACTGAAGCTTTCTTT.

CDR3 sequence reads: CASSPPRREGETQYF. The CDR3 bases are TGTGCCAGCAGCCCCCCAAGGCGGGAGGGGGAGACCCAGTACTTC. The rearrangement joins TRBV7-9 to TRBJ2-5; 9 positions agree with TRBD2. The germline V gene has CDR1 SEHNR and CDR2 FQNEAQ (reference sequence). The CDR3 has 15 amino acids. V lost 5 bases and J lost 5; bases outside the gene matches: 9.

The chain links TRBV4-1 to TRBJ2-3; 8 positions match TRBD2. This CDR3 is 19 amino acids long. The germline CDR1 and CDR2 sequences are MGHRA and YSYEKL. Trimming at V came to 0 bases and at J to 0 bases, leaving 11 bases not matched to a gene. The CDR3 reads CASSQDRIRGGSSTDTQYF. CDR3 DNA sequence: TGCGCCAGCAGCCAAGATCGAATCCGGGGGGGCTCTAGCACAGATACGCAGTATTTT.

This chain uses TRBV6-5 with TRBJ1-5; possibly TRBD1 for D (5 bases). Trimming took 7 bases from V and 3 from J, leaving 13 bases between them. Germline V gene data show CDR1 as MNHEY and CDR2 as SVGAGI. This CDR3 is 14 amino acids long. The CDR3 DNA follows: TGTGCCAGCACTATAGGGACTAACAATCAGCCCCAGCATTTT. Its protein is CASTIGTNNQPQHF.

V usage is TRBV7-9 and J usage is TRBJ1-2; D not resolved. V was clipped by 5 bases and J by 2 bases, with 6 bases between them. This CDR3 region has 12 residues. CDR1 SEHNR and CDR2 FQNEAQ come from the germline V gene (reference sequence). CDR3 amino acids: CASSPENYGYTF. CDR3 sequence (DNA): TGTGCCAGCAGCCCCGAGAACTATGGCTACACCTTC.

This chain joins TRBV5-4 and TRBJ2-5; 7 nucleotides match TRBD2. The CDR3 is 13 residues long. Germline V gene sequence: CDR1 SGHNT, CDR2 YYREEE (reference sequence). The V segment lost 4 bases and the J segment 4 bases; nucleotides outside the gene matches: 4. The CDR3 sequence: CASSTERGETQYF. The CDR3 nucleotides are TGTGCCAGCAGCACCGAGCGGGGAGAGACCCAGTACTTC.

The rearrangement uses TRBV2 and TRBJ1-2, with 7 positions matching TRBD1. Per germline, CDR1 SNHLY and CDR2 FYNNEI. This CDR3 contains 15 residues. J was trimmed by 0 bases and V by 6 bases; bases with no gene match: 7. The CDR3 region is CASSDNTGANYGYTF. CDR3 nucleotides: TGTGCCAGCAGCGACAATACAGGGGCTAACTATGGCTACACCTTC.

A few counts support this clone. This sequence joins TRBV6-1 and TRBJ2-3; maybe TRBD1 (6 bases). This CDR3 contains 15 residues. Per the germline V gene, CDR1 is MNHNS and CDR2 is SASEGT. V was clipped by 3 bases and J by 1 base, with 11 bases between them. Here the CDR3 reads CASSEGALRTDTQYF. Here the CDR3 DNA reads TGTGCCAGCAGTGAGGGGGCGCTTCGCACAGATACGCAGTATTTT.

This clone is a singleton in its sample. The rearrangement uses TRBV27 and TRBJ2-3; tentative D call: TRBD1 (5 bases). CDR1 MNHEY and CDR2 SMNVEV come from the germline V gene (reference sequence). With 2 bases removed from V and 2 bases from J, the gap between germline ends came to 8 bases. This CDR3 contains 14 residues. CDR3: CASSLRGVTDTQYF. The CDR3 bases are TGTGCCAGCAGTTTAAGGGGCGTCACAGATACGCAGTATTTT.

This sequence joins TRBV10-3 and TRBJ2-1; 7 nucleotides agree with TRBD2. The CDR3 is 13 amino acids. The J segment lost 8 bases and the V segment lost 10 bases, leaving 11 bases of the junction unmatched. In germline, CDR1 is ENHRY, CDR2 SYGVKD. The CDR3 region has the DNA TGTGCCACACTAGCGATTCAAGTCGATGAGCAGTTCTTC. Protein: CATLAIQVDEQFF.

This clone showed up just once. The chain is built from TRBV3-1 (or the pseudogene TRBV3-2) and TRBJ2-3, with 9 bases lining up with TRBD1. The V gene's germline CDR1 is LGHDT and CDR2 YNNKEL (reference sequence). V lost 3 bases to trimming and J lost 0 bases; unmatched junction nucleotides: 22. The CDR3 spans 22 residues. The CDR3 bases are TGTGCCAGCAGCCACCATGAACCGGGACAGGGCCCAAAAAGAACTAGCACAGATACGCAGTATTTT. Encoded protein: CASSHHEPGQGPKRTSTDTQYF.

V and J are TRBV5-1 and TRBJ2-3, with no clear D. Germline V gene data show CDR1 as SGHRS and CDR2 as YFSETQ. This CDR3 is 12 amino acids long. Trimming pared 7 bases from V and 10 bases from J, leaving 16 bases between. This CDR3 is CASRDLGNAQYF. CDR3 DNA: TGCGCCAGCCGCGACCTGGGTAATGCGCAGTATTTT.